This T cell receptor (beta chain) was captured by sequencing in a study of CD8+ T cells in alopecia areata. Trimming cost V 1 base and J 4 bases, with 7 bases left between them. Germline CDR1 is KGHSH and CDR2 is LQKENI. The length of the CDR3 is 13 residues. Extracted RNA was reverse transcribed, and the resulting cDNA served as sequencing template. Sequencing was performed with immunoSEQ multiplex PCR; in TCRdb, only in-frame clones are kept and a portion is missing. The sample contains approximately 210,000 clones, less than 50% of which appear only once. The treatment is: oral pan-JAK inhibitor, 5-10 mg twice daily. Collection of lesional scalp punch biopsies and peripheral blood was performed in alopecia areata patients. Study-level findings and limits: Scalp and blood samples kept many expanded lesional clones throughout tofacitinib. Scalp clonality and expanded CD8+ clones among the top 100 showed significant decreases with tofacitinib.

Note on this clone: Its antigen is undetermined.

Sequenced material: CD4+ T cells sorted from blood, taken at approximately week 36, from a patient treated with tofacitinib. The clonotype comes from a human donor with alopecia areata. The chain recombines TRBV18 with TRBJ2-5, with D possibly TRBD1 on 5 matching bases. As DNA, the CDR3 is TGTGCCAGCTCACCACGGGGCGGAGAGACCCAGTACTTC. Protein: CASSPRGGETQYF. The full variable domain, completed using reference TRBV18 and TRBJ2-5, is NAGVMQNPRHLVRRRGQEARLRCSPMKGHSHVYWYRQLPEEGLKFMVYLQKENIIDESGMPKERFSAEFPKEGPSILRIQQVVRGDSAAYFCASSPRGGETQYFGPGTRLLVL.